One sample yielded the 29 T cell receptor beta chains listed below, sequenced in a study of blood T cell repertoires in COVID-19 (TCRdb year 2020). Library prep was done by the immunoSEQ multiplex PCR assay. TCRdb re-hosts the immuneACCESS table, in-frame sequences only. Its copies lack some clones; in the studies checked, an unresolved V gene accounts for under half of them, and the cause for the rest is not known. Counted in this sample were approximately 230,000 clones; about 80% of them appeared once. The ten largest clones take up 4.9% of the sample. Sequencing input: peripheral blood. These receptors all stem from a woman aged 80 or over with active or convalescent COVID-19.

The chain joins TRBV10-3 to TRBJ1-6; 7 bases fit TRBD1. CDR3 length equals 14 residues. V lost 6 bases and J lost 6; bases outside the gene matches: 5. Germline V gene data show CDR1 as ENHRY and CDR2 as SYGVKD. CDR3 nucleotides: TGTGCCATCAGCATTGACAGGGCTAATTCACCCCTCCACTTT. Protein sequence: CAISIDRANSPLHF.

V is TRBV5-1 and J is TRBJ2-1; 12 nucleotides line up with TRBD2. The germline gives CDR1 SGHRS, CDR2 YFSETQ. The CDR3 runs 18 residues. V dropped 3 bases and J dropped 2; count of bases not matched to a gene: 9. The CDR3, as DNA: TGCGCCAGCAGCTGGGAAACGACTAGCGGGAGAACCTACAATGAGCAGTTCTTC. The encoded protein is CASSWETTSGRTYNEQFF.

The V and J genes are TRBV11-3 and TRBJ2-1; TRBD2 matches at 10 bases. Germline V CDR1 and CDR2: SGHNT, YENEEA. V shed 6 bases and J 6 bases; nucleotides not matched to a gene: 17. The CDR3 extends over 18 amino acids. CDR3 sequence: CASSLAWSGRAVSNEQFF. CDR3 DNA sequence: TGTGCCAGCAGTCTAGCATGGAGCGGGAGGGCGGTTTCCAATGAGCAGTTCTTC.

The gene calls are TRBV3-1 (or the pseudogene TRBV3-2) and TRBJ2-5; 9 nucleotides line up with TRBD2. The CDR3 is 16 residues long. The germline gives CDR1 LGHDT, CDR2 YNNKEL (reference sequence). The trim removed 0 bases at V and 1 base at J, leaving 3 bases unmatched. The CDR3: CASSQDPAGGQETQYF. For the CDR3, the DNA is TGTGCCAGCAGCCAAGATCCAGCGGGGGGCCAAGAGACCCAGTACTTC.

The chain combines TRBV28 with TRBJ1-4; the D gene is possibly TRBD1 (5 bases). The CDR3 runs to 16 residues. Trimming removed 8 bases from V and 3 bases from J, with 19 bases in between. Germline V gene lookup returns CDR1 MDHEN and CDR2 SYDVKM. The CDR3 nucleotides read TGTGCCAGCGGTGGGGGGGTCGGAATGGCTAATGAAAAACTGTTTTTT. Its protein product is CASGGGVGMANEKLFF.

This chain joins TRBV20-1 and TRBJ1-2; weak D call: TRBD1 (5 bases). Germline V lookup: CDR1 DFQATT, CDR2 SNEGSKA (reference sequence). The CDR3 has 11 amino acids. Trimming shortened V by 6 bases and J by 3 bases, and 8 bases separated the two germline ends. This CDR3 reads CSALGDYGYTF. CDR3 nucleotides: TGCAGTGCATTAGGGGACTATGGCTACACCTTC.

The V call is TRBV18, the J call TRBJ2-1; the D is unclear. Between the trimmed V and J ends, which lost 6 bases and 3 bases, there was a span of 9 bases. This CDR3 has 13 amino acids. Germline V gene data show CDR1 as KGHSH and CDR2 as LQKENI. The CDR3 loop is CASSRTSYNEQFF. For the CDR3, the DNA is TGTGCCAGCTCCCGAACAAGCTACAATGAGCAGTTCTTC.

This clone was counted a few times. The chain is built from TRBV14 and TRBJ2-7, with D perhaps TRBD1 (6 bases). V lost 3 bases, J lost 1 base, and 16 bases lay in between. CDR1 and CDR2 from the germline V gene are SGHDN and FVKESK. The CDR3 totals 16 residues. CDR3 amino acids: CASSHLFGTNSYEQYF. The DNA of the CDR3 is TGTGCCAGCAGCCATCTCTTCGGGACAAATTCCTACGAGCAGTACTTC. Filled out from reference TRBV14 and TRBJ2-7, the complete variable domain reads EAGVTQFPSHSVIEKGQTVTLRCDPISGHDNLYWYRRVMGKEIKFLLHFVKESKQDESGMPNNRFLAERTGGTYSTLKVQPAELEDSGVYFCASSHLFGTNSYEQYFGPGTRLTVT.

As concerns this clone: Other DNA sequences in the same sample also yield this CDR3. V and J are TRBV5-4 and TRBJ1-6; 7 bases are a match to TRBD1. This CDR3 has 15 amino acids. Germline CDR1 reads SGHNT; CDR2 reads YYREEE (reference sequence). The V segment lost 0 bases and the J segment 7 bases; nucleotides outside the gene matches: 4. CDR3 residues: CASSLEQGGNSPLHF. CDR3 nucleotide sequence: TGTGCCAGCAGCTTGGAGCAGGGGGGAAATTCACCCCTCCACTTT.

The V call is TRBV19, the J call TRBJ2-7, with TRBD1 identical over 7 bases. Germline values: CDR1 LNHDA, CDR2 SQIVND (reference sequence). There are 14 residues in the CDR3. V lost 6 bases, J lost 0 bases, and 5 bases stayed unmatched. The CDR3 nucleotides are TGTGCCAGTAGCCTGACAGGGCCCTCCTACGAGCAGTACTTC. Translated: CASSLTGPSYEQYF.

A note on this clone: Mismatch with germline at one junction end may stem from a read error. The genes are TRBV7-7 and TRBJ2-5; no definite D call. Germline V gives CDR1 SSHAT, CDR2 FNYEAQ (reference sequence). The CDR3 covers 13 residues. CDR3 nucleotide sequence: TGTGCTAGCAGCCCTCGGTTAGAAGAGACCCAGTACTTC. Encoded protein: CASSPRLEETQYF.

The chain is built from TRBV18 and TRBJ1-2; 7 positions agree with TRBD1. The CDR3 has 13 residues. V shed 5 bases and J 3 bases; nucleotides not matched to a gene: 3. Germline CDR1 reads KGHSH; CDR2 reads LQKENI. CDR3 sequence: CASSIQGDYGYTF. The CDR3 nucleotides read TGTGCCAGCTCAATTCAGGGGGACTATGGCTACACCTTC.

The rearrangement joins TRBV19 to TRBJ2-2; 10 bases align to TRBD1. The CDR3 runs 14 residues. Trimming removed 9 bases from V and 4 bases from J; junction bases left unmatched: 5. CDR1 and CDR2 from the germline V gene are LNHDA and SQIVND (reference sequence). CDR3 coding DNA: TGTGCCAGCCGACAGGGGGCGGGCACCGGGGAGCTGTTTTTT. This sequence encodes CASRQGAGTGELFF.

CDR3: CASSLGGGVQPQHF. The CDR3 nucleotides are TGTGCCAGCAGCTTGGGGGGGGGAGTCCAGCCCCAGCATTTT. The chain links TRBV5-6 to TRBJ1-5; tentatively, D is TRBD1 (5 bases). The germline CDR1 and CDR2 sequences are SGHDT and YYEEEE. This CDR3 has 14 amino acids. V shed 0 bases and J shed 7 bases, with 11 bases lying between them.

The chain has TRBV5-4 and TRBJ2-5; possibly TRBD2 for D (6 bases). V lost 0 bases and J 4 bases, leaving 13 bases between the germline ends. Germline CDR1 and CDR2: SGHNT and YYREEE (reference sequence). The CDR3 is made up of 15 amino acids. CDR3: CASSLGSSVIETQYF. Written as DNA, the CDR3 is TGTGCCAGCAGCTTGGGGTCTAGCGTAATAGAGACCCAGTACTTC.

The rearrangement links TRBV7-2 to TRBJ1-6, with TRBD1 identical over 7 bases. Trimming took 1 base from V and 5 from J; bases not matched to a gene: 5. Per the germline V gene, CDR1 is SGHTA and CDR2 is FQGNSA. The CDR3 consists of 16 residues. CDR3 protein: CASSLVGGQDNSPLHF. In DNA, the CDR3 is TGTGCCAGCAGCTTAGTGGGTGGACAGGATAATTCACCCCTCCACTTT.

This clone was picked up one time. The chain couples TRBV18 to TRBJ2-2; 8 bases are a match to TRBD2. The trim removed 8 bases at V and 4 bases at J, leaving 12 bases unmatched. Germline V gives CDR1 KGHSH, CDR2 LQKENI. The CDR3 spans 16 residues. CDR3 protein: CASIGGVRRSTGELFF. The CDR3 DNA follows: TGTGCCAGCATCGGGGGGGTTCGTCGTAGCACCGGGGAGCTGTTTTTT. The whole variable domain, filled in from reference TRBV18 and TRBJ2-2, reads NAGVMQNPRHLVRRRGQEARLRCSPMKGHSHVYWYRQLPEEGLKFMVYLQKENIIDESGMPKERFSAEFPKEGPSILRIQQVVRGDSAAYFCASIGGVRRSTGELFFGEGSRLTVL.

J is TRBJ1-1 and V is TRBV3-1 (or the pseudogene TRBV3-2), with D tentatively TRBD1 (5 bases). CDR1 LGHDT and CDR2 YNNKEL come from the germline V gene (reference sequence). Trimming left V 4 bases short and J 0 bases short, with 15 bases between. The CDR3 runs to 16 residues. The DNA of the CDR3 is TGTGCCAGCAGCCCCTACGCGACAGACCTGAACACTGAAGCTTTCTTT. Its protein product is CASSPYATDLNTEAFF.

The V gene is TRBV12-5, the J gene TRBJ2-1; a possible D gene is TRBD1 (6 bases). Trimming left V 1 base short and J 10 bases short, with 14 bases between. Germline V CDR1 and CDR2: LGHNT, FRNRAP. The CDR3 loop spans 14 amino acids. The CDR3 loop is CASGLGGTKKEQFF. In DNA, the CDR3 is TGTGCTAGTGGTTTGGGAGGGACAAAAAAGGAGCAGTTCTTC.

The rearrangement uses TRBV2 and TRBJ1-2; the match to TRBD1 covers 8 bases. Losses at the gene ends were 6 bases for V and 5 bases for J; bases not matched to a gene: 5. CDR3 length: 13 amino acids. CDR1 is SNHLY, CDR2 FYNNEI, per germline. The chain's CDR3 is CASSLDREYGYTF. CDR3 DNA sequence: TGTGCCAGCAGCTTGGACAGGGAATATGGCTACACCTTC.

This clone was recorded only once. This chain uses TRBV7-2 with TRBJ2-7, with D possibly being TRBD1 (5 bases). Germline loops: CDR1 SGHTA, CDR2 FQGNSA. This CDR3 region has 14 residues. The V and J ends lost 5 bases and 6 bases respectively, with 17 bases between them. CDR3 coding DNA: TGTGCCAGCAGCGCAACTACCCAGGGATTCGAGCAGTACTTC. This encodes CASSATTQGFEQYF.

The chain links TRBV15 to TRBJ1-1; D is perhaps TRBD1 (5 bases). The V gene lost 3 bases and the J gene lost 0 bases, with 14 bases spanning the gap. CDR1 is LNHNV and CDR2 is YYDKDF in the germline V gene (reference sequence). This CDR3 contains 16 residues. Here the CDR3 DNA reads TGTGCCACCAGCAGGGGGCCGGGGGGGATGAACACTGAAGCTTTCTTT. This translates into CATSRGPGGMNTEAFF. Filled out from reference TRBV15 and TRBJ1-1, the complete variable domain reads DAMVIQNPRYQVTQFGKPVTLSCSQTLNHNVMYWYQQKSSQAPKLLFHYYDKDFNNEADTPDNFQSRRPNTSFCFLDIRSPGLGDTAMYLCATSRGPGGMNTEAFFGQGTRLTVV.

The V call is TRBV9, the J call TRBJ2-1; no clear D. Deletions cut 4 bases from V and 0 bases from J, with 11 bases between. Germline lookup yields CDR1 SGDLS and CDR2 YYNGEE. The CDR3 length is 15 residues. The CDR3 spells CASSPRVSSYNEQFF. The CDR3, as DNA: TGTGCCAGCAGCCCACGGGTGAGCTCCTACAATGAGCAGTTCTTC. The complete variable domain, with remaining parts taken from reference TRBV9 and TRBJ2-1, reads DSGVTQTPKHLITATGQRVTLRCSPRSGDLSVYWYQQSLDQGLQFLIQYYNGEERAKGNILERFSAQQFPDLHSELNLSSLELGDSALYFCASSPRVSSYNEQFFGPGTRLTVL.

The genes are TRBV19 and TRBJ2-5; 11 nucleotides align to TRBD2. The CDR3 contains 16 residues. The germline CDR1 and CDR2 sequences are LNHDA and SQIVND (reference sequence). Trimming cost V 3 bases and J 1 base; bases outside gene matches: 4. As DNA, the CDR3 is TGTGCCAGTAGTATGATGGGGACTAGCGGCCAAGAGACCCAGTACTTC. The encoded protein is CASSMMGTSGQETQYF.

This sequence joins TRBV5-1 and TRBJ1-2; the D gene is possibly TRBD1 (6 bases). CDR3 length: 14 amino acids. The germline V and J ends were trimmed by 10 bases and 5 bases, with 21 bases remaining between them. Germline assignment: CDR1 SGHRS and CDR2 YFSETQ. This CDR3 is CAERPGGAEYGYTF. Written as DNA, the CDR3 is TGCGCCGAGCGGCCGGGGGGCGCGGAGTATGGCTACACCTTC.

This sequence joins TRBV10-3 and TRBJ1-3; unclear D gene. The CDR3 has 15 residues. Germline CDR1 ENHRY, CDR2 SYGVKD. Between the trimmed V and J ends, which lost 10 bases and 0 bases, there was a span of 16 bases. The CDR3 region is CATRAAESSGNTIYF. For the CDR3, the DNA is TGTGCCACGCGGGCCGCGGAGAGCTCTGGAAACACCATATATTTT.

CDR3 in DNA: TGTGCCAGCAGAAAAACACAGGGGTACGAGCAGTACTTC. Amino acid sequence: CASRKTQGYEQYF. This sequence joins TRBV6-5 and TRBJ2-7; 7 bases agree with TRBD1. Germline lookup yields CDR1 MNHEY and CDR2 SVGAGI. CDR3 length equals 13 residues. Trimming cost V 6 bases and J 4 bases; bases outside gene matches: 6.

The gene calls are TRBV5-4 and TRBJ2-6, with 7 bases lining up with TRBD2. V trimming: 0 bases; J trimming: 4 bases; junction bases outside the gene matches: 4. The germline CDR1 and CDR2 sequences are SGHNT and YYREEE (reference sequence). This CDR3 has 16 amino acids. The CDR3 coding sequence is TGTGCCAGCAGCTTGGGCGGGAGCTCAGGGGCCAACGTCCTGACTTTC. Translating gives CASSLGGSSGANVLTF.

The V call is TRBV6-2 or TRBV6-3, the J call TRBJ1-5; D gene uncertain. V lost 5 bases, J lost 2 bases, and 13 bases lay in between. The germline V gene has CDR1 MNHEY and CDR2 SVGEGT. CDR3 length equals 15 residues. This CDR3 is CASSRGGPRNQPQHF. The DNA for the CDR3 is TGTGCCAGCAGTAGAGGAGGGCCGCGCAATCAGCCCCAGCATTTT.